A single sample is the source of the 10 T cell receptor beta chains below, sequenced in a study of response to subunit inactivated influenza vaccine listed by TCRdb under 2018. Libraries were built with RT-PCR. Reads for this sample came from an Illumina HiSeq 2500. TCRdb reprocessed the public reads (quality trimming at Q25 with fastp, clone calling with MiXCR) and kept in-frame beta chains. Rows merge per CDR3 protein into single entries with the most common DNA and genes. The sample table shows 450,000 to 500,000 distinct CDR3 sequences, and approximately 9.9% are seen once. Clones ranked in the top ten supply approximately 12% of the sample. Per the publication, the time point label means: approximately 40 days after influenza vaccine administration. The specimen comprised PBMCs from blood, sampled 40 to 50 days after vaccination. Every receptor here comes from a man in his forties or fifties who received an inactivated influenza vaccine. Donor details come from another sample of the same person, matched by shared clones.

This clonotype was seen many times. The V gene is TRBV12-3 or TRBV12-4, the J gene TRBJ2-1; possible D gene TRBD1, 5 bases. This CDR3 is built from 13 residues. Trimming shortened V by 7 bases and J by 3 bases, and 10 bases separated the two germline ends. CDR3 bases: TGTGCCAGCACCCAAGACAGCTACAATGAGCAGTTCTTC. As protein: CASTQDSYNEQFF.

The table lists this clonotype with a few counts. The rearrangement links TRBV15 to TRBJ2-1; 7 nucleotides match TRBD2. This CDR3 comprises 17 residues. Germline V gene lookup returns CDR1 LNHNV and CDR2 YYDKDF (reference sequence). V dropped 2 bases and J dropped 8; count of bases not matched to a gene: 15. CDR3 sequence reads: CATSRPHIGLAGDEQFF. CDR3 nucleotide sequence: TGTGCCACCAGCAGACCCCACATTGGGCTTGCGGGGGATGAGCAGTTCTTC.

This clonotype showed up many times. The chain links TRBV20-1 to TRBJ2-3; perhaps TRBD2 as D (5 bases). The CDR3 sequence is 13 residues long. Germline loops: CDR1 DFQATT, CDR2 SNEGSKA (reference sequence). V lost 3 bases and J lost 1, with 8 bases in between. CDR3 sequence: CSASLAGTDTQYF. The CDR3 nucleotides are TGCAGTGCTAGTCTAGCTGGCACAGATACGCAGTATTTT.

The chain employs TRBV5-5 and TRBJ1-1; 7 positions agree with TRBD1. Germline values: CDR1 SGHKS, CDR2 YYEKEE (reference sequence). The CDR3 sequence is 15 residues long. V lost 7 bases to trimming and J lost 0 bases; unmatched junction nucleotides: 9. CDR3 in amino acids: CASLPIQGMNTEAFF. The DNA of the CDR3 is TGTGCCAGCCTGCCAATACAGGGGATGAACACTGAAGCTTTCTTT. Full variable domain (rest looked up from reference TRBV5-5 and TRBJ1-1): DAGVTQSPTHLIKTRGQQVTLRCSPISGHKSVSWYQQVLGQGPQFIFQYYEKEERGRGNFPDRFSARQFPNYSSELNVNALLLGDSALYLCASLPIQGMNTEAFFGQGTRLTVV.

This chain joins TRBV7-9 and TRBJ2-7; TRBD1 is a possible D gene (5 bases). V was shortened by 6 bases and J by 3 bases, with 6 bases between the two germline ends. The CDR3 length is 11 residues. Germline V lookup: CDR1 SEHNR, CDR2 FQNEAQ (reference sequence). CDR3 region: CASRDNYEQYF. The CDR3 coding sequence is TGTGCCAGCAGGGACAACTACGAGCAGTACTTC. Full variable domain (missing parts from reference TRBV7-9 and TRBJ2-7): DTGVSQNPRHKITKRGQNVTFRCDPISEHNRLYWYRQTLGQGPEFLTYFQNEAQLEKSRLLSDRFSAERPKGSFSTLEIQRTEQGDSAMYLCASRDNYEQYFGPGTRLTVT.

The chain links TRBV12-3 or TRBV12-4 to TRBJ1-1; D gene uncertain. This CDR3 is 13 amino acids long. V lost 2 bases, J lost 1 base, and 5 bases lay in between. The chain's CDR3 is CASSLMTNTEAFF. CDR3 coding DNA: TGTGCCAGCAGTTTAATGACGAACACTGAAGCTTTCTTT.

This clonotype has a count of ten or more. The chain is built from TRBV7-8 and TRBJ2-4, with D possibly TRBD2 on 6 matching bases. The CDR3 runs to 16 residues. Per germline, CDR1 SGHVS and CDR2 FQNEAQ. Trimming left V 0 bases short and J 9 bases short, with 18 bases between. CDR3 protein: CASSLAYSGVRAIQYF. The CDR3 DNA is TGTGCCAGCAGCTTAGCTTATTCGGGGGTTCGGGCCATTCAGTACTTC. The full variable domain, its missing parts supplied by reference TRBV7-8 and TRBJ2-4, is GAGVSQSPRYKVAKRGQDVALRCDPISGHVSLFWYQQALGQGPEFLTYFQNEAQLDKSGLPSDRFFAERPEGSVSTLKIQRTQQEDSAVYLCASSLAYSGVRAIQYFGAGTRLSVL.

This chain uses TRBV11-2 with TRBJ2-7, with D perhaps TRBD2 (6 bases). V shed 5 bases and J shed 3 bases, with 17 bases lying between them. The CDR3 sequence is 15 residues long. Germline V CDR1 and CDR2: SGHAT, FQNNGV. The CDR3 nucleotides are TGTGCCAGCAGCCTAAGGAGGGGACCCAACTACGAGCAGTACTTC. Protein sequence: CASSLRRGPNYEQYF.

The chain employs TRBV20-1 and TRBJ2-3, with TRBD1 matching 7 bases. Germline CDR1 is DFQATT and CDR2 is SNEGSKA (reference sequence). The CDR3 covers 13 residues. V shed 6 bases, J shed 4 bases, and the junction held 7 bases outside the gene matches. DNA of the CDR3: TGCAGTGCAACAACTAGGGGGCCAGATACGCAGTATTTT. It yields the protein CSATTRGPDTQYF.

This chain connects TRBV14 to TRBJ2-7; no reliable D call. With 0 bases removed from V and 2 bases from J, the gap between germline ends came to 8 bases. CDR1 is SGHDN and CDR2 is FVKESK in the germline V gene. This CDR3 has 14 amino acids. The CDR3 sequence is CASSQDNGPYEQYF. DNA of the CDR3: TGTGCCAGCAGCCAAGATAACGGTCCCTACGAGCAGTACTTC.